This T cell receptor (beta chain) came from a study of blood T cells in healthy people across ages. Healthy Caucasian individuals from Russia aged about 6 to 100 were enrolled as donors. The CDR3 has 13 amino acids. CDR1 and CDR2 from the germline V gene are DFQATT and SNEGSKA (reference sequence). Deletions cut 5 bases from V and 5 bases from J, with 15 bases between. A second roughly 7 to 11 cycle PCR used barcoded and J-beta primers. Using its own MiXCR run on the 5' RACE reads, TCRdb lists one record per CDR3 protein. The repertoire consists of 550,000 to 650,000 distinct CDR3 sequences, with about 27% occurring once and the leading ten covering over 3.5%. In addition, the sample was reused for a study of T cells of mothers and their children. As that study records: Per child, some 3 million TCR beta CDR3 reads were obtained, against over 8 million per mother.

Sequenced sample: blood. This chain uses TRBV20-1 with TRBJ2-5; tentative D call: TRBD2 (6 bases). This receptor was taken from a boy between 2 and 15 years old in good health. The CDR3 bases are TGCAGTGCTGGAGGGTCGGGGGTTGAGACCCAGTACTTC. Translating it yields CSAGGSGVETQYF.